The clone carrying this T cell receptor beta chain was detected only once. CDR3 size: 16 residues. Trimming cost V 0 bases and J 7 bases; bases outside gene matches: 9. CDR1 is SGHRS and CDR2 is YFSETQ in the germline V gene. How the authors handled the data: For nucleated cells, counts were estimated from reference gene primer amplification. Clones were sequenced by immunoSEQ multiplex PCR, and TCRdb holds only the in-frame ones, with some missing. V, J and clone size derive from that table, while D and trimming were established from the DNA sequence. Of over 95,000 clones in the sample, roughly 89% are singletons; the top ten hold over 15%. These data belong to a study of blood T cell repertoires in COVID-19. Study in general: Sites in the United States, Italy and Spain provided acute and convalescent COVID-19 samples.

The sample taken for sequencing was peripheral blood. The TCR comes from a human donor with acute or convalescent COVID-19. The donor label of this sample is uncertain. The chain employs TRBV5-1 and TRBJ2-2; 7 bases align to TRBD2. The CDR3 region is CASSLVPLSGNGELFF. For the CDR3, the DNA is TGCGCCAGCAGCTTGGTCCCTTTAAGCGGGAACGGGGAGCTGTTTTTT.